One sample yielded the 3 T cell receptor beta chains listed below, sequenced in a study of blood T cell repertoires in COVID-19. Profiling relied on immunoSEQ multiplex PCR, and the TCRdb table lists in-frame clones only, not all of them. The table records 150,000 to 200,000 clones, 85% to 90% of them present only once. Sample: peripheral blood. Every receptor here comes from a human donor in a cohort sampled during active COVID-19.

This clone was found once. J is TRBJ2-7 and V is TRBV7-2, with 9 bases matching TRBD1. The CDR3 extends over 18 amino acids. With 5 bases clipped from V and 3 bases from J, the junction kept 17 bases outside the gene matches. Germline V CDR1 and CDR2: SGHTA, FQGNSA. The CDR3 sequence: CASSTNRDRVRYHYEQYF. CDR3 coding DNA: TGTGCCAGCAGCACAAACCGGGACAGGGTCCGCTATCACTACGAGCAGTACTTC.

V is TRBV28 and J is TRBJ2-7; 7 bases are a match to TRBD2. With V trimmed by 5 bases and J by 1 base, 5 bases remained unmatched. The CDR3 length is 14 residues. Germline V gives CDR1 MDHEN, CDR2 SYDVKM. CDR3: CASSKASGSYEQYF. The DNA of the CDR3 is TGTGCCAGCAGTAAGGCTAGCGGATCCTACGAGCAGTACTTC. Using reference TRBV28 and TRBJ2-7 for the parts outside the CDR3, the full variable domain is DVKVTQSSRYLVKRTGEKVFLECVQDMDHENMFWYRQDPGLGLRLIYFSYDVKMKEKGDIPEGYSVSREKKERFSLILESASTNQTSMYLCASSKASGSYEQYFGPGTRLTVT.

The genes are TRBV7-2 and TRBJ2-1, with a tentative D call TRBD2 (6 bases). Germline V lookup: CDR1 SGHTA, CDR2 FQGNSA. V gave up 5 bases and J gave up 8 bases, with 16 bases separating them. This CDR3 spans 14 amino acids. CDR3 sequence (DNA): TGTGCCAGCAGCCCGCCGGGACTCCCTTATGAGCAGTTCTTC. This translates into CASSPPGLPYEQFF.